Listed here is a single T cell receptor beta chain. How the authors handled the data: For nucleated cells, counts were estimated from reference gene primer amplification. Here immunoSEQ multiplex PCR was the method, and the copy in TCRdb shows in-frame clones only, minus some. That table is the source of V, J and clone size, and D and trimming were worked out from the DNA. The data show 85,000 to 120,000 clones, 75% to 90% seen once. CDR3 size: 14 residues. Germline loops: CDR1 ENHRY, CDR2 SYGVKD. The V end lost 2 bases, the J end lost 7 bases, and 14 bases lay between the germline ends. This sample was included in a study of blood T cell repertoires in COVID-19. Looking at the study overall: Acute and convalescent COVID-19 samples came from the United States, Italy and Spain. Sources were T cells, B-cell-depleted T cells, or PBMCs; the material itself was cDNA or gDNA.

The gene calls are TRBV10-3 and TRBJ1-2; tentative D call: TRBD1 (5 bases). The clonotype comes from a human donor in a cohort sampled during active COVID-19. The source material was peripheral blood. CDR3 DNA sequence: TGTGCCATCAGTGAGCCAAGCCAGGGTGGTGGCTACACCTTC. Translation gives CAISEPSQGGGYTF.